This T cell receptor (beta chain) is drawn from a study of blood T cell repertoires in COVID-19. Study at large: T cells, B-cell-depleted T cells, or PBMCs provided the cDNA or gDNA that served as material.

In this sample, this clone turned up many times. Compared with germline, one end of the junction differs, possibly owing to a read error. Here immunoSEQ multiplex PCR was the method, and the copy in TCRdb shows in-frame clones only, minus some. The sample has some 90,000 clones; 70% to 90% are singletons. Material for sequencing was peripheral blood. This clonotype originated in an older woman with COVID-19, enrolled during active disease.

The CDR3 here is CASSKAGTGGIPLHF. In nucleotides, the CDR3 is TGTGCCAGCAGTAAAGCGGGGACAGGGGGCATCCCCCTCCACTTT. The rearrangement joins TRBV6-1 to TRBJ1-6; TRBD1 matches 12 bases. Germline CDR1 MNHNS, CDR2 SASEGT. CDR3 length: 15 residues.